These 29 T cell receptor beta chains originate from one sample sequenced in a study of cytomegalovirus exposure and HLA in healthy donors (dated by TCRdb to about 2017). The library was prepared using the immunoSEQ multiplex PCR assay. The multiplex PCR relied on a mix of 60 forward primers for TCR Vbeta segments and 13 reverse primers for TCR Jbeta segments. TCRdb retrieved this table from immuneACCESS and kept in-frame rearrangements only. Not all clones are present; in checked studies, unresolved V genes account for under half, and no reason is known for the remainder. The sample has over 100,000 clones on record, about 79% of them singletons. The leading ten clones occupy roughly 1.8% of the sample. Sequenced: PBMCs. These receptors originate from a female donor in good health and CMV-seropositive.

This clone was observed a single time. The chain employs TRBV2 and TRBJ2-4, with D possibly matching TRBD1 (5 bases). CDR3 length: 14 amino acids. Trimming shortened V by 5 bases and J by 4 bases, and 12 bases separated the two germline ends. Germline lookup yields CDR1 SNHLY and CDR2 FYNNEI. For the CDR3, the DNA is TGTGCCAGCAGTCCAGGGTCCCGGAAAAACATTCAGTACTTC. Amino acids: CASSPGSRKNIQYF.

The gene calls are TRBV6-6 and TRBJ2-7; 12 nucleotides match TRBD2. The CDR3 extends over 14 amino acids. Germline V gene data show CDR1 as MNHNY and CDR2 as SVGAGI (reference sequence). V shed 6 bases and J 3 bases; nucleotides not matched to a gene: 3. The CDR3 nucleotides read TGTGCCAGCAGGCGGACTAGCGGGAACTACGAGCAGTACTTC. Encoded protein: CASRRTSGNYEQYF.

This chain connects TRBV6-1 to TRBJ2-7, with 8 bases fitting TRBD1. This CDR3 has 13 residues. Per the germline V gene, CDR1 is MNHNS and CDR2 is SASEGT. The trim removed 6 bases at V and 3 bases at J, leaving 4 bases unmatched. The CDR3 DNA follows: TGTGCCAGCAGGACAGGGGTAATCTACGAGCAGTACTTC. It codes for CASRTGVIYEQYF.

The rearrangement joins TRBV5-1 to TRBJ1-1; TRBD1 matches 10 bases. Germline-derived CDR1 and CDR2 are SGHRS and YFSETQ. The CDR3 extends over 15 amino acids. V lost 1 base and J lost 7; bases outside the gene matches: 7. The CDR3 region is CASSLTSGQGLEAFF. The CDR3 nucleotides read TGCGCCAGCAGCTTGACCTCGGGACAGGGGCTTGAAGCTTTCTTT.

The V and J genes are TRBV2 and TRBJ1-1; 7 bases are a match to TRBD1. Trimming cost V 7 bases and J 4 bases; bases outside gene matches: 6. This CDR3 is 13 amino acids long. From germline, CDR1 is SNHLY and CDR2 FYNNEI. The CDR3 here is CASIPDRATEAFF. DNA of the CDR3: TGTGCCAGCATTCCAGACAGGGCCACTGAAGCTTTCTTT.

The sample holds a few counts of this clone. This chain links TRBV20-1 with TRBJ1-2, with 7 bases identical to TRBD1. The CDR3 has 11 residues. Germline assignment: CDR1 DFQATT and CDR2 SNEGSKA (reference sequence). V was clipped by 6 bases and J by 5 bases; unmatched bases: 3. The CDR3 nucleotides read TGCAGTGCACCGACAGGGTATGGCTACACCTTC. This translates into CSAPTGYGYTF.

V is TRBV6-5 and J is TRBJ2-7; 8 nucleotides line up with TRBD1. The CDR3 has 13 residues. V shed 6 bases and J 3 bases; nucleotides not matched to a gene: 4. Germline assignment: CDR1 MNHEY and CDR2 SVGAGI. The CDR3 here is CASRWTGNYEQYF. The CDR3 region has the DNA TGTGCCAGCAGATGGACAGGGAACTACGAGCAGTACTTC.

DNA for the CDR3: TGTGCCAGCAGTTATGCCCCGGGACAGGGATACACCGGGGAGCTGTTTTTT. As protein: CASSYAPGQGYTGELFF. This sequence joins TRBV28 and TRBJ2-2, with 9 nucleotides matching TRBD1. Per germline, CDR1 MDHEN and CDR2 SYDVKM. Trimming at V came to 4 bases and at J to 3 bases, leaving 9 bases not matched to a gene. This CDR3 has 17 residues. Drawing the rest from reference TRBV28 and TRBJ2-2, the complete variable domain is DVKVTQSSRYLVKRTGEKVFLECVQDMDHENMFWYRQDPGLGLRLIYFSYDVKMKEKGDIPEGYSVSREKKERFSLILESASTNQTSMYLCASSYAPGQGYTGELFFGEGSRLTVL.

The chain uses TRBV27 and TRBJ1-6, with TRBD1 as a possible D gene (6 bases). Germline CDR1 and CDR2: MNHEY and SMNVEV (reference sequence). V shed 8 bases and J shed 3 bases, with 20 bases lying between them. The CDR3 has 17 residues. This CDR3 reads CASSPGTFGYYNSPLHF. CDR3 sequence (DNA): TGTGCCAGCTCCCCTGGGACATTTGGTTACTATAATTCACCCCTCCACTTT.

This clone appeared a few times. The chain recombines TRBV7-6 with TRBJ2-7; TRBD1 matches 9 bases. The CDR3 runs 16 residues. With V trimmed by 10 bases and J by 5 bases, 18 bases remained unmatched. Germline V gene sequence: CDR1 SGHVS, CDR2 FNYEAQ. The CDR3 spells CAISQGRDRVKDEQYF. The CDR3 coding sequence is TGTGCCATTTCCCAGGGCCGGGACAGGGTAAAGGACGAGCAGTACTTC.

V gene TRBV4-2 combines with J gene TRBJ2-1; TRBD2 agrees at 8 bases. With V trimmed by 6 bases and J by 7 bases, 5 bases remained unmatched. Germline CDR1 reads LGHNA; CDR2 reads YNFKEQ. This CDR3 spans 13 amino acids. Here the CDR3 DNA reads TGTGCCAGCAGAACTAGCGGTTCGAATGAGCAGTTCTTC. Translation gives CASRTSGSNEQFF.

This clone appeared a few times. The chain has TRBV2 and TRBJ1-1, with 9 bases matching TRBD1. Germline CDR1 and CDR2: SNHLY and FYNNEI. The CDR3 has 13 residues. Trimming at V came to 6 bases and at J to 6 bases, leaving 5 bases not matched to a gene. The CDR3 loop reads CASSRQGVAEAFF. The CDR3 DNA sequence: TGTGCCAGCAGCCGACAGGGGGTAGCTGAAGCTTTCTTT.

This clone showed up just once. V and J are TRBV15 and TRBJ2-7; 7 nucleotides agree with TRBD1. Germline values: CDR1 LNHNV, CDR2 YYDKDF (reference sequence). Trimming cost V 0 bases and J 6 bases; bases outside gene matches: 8. This CDR3 comprises 15 residues. In nucleotides, the CDR3 is TGTGCCACCAGCAGAGATAAAGGGACAGCCGCCGAGCAGTACTTC. Its translation: CATSRDKGTAAEQYF.

This chain uses TRBV6-6 with TRBJ2-5; 10 bases map to TRBD1. This CDR3 region has 15 residues. Per the germline V gene, CDR1 is MNHNY and CDR2 is SVGAGI (reference sequence). V gave up 2 bases and J gave up 4 bases; unmatched junction bases: 4. The CDR3 DNA reads as TGTGCCAGCAGTTACCAGACAGGGGGCGGAGAGACCCAGTACTTC. This translates into CASSYQTGGGETQYF.

As DNA, the CDR3 is TGTGCCAGCAGTCTTACGGAGAGCTCCTATAATTCACCCCTCCACTTT. Protein product: CASSLTESSYNSPLHF. V usage is TRBV2 and J usage is TRBJ1-6, with D unclear. V gave up 5 bases and J gave up 0 bases, with 11 bases separating them. This CDR3 has 16 residues. Germline CDR1 SNHLY, CDR2 FYNNEI.

The chain joins TRBV11-2 to TRBJ2-7; D perhaps matches TRBD1 (6 bases). Looked up from germline, CDR1 is SGHAT and CDR2 is FQNNGV. The CDR3 is made up of 14 amino acids. The V end was cut by 5 bases, the J end by 2 bases, with 13 bases between. CDR3 coding DNA: TGTGCCAGCAGCCTCCCCGGGACAACCTACGAGCAGTACTTC. Its translation is CASSLPGTTYEQYF.

The chain is built from TRBV6-1 and TRBJ2-4; D perhaps matches TRBD1 (6 bases). The length of the CDR3 is 16 residues. From germline, CDR1 is MNHNS and CDR2 SASEGT. Trimming cost V 3 bases and J 0 bases, with 12 bases left between them. DNA for the CDR3: TGTGCCAGCAGTGACGTTACAGGGACAGCCAAAAACATTCAGTACTTC. Amino acids: CASSDVTGTAKNIQYF.

The chain has TRBV6-5 and TRBJ2-7; 8 bases fit TRBD1. The CDR3 is made up of 14 amino acids. Germline CDR1 reads MNHEY; CDR2 reads SVGAGI. V lost 7 bases, J lost 3 bases, and 8 bases stayed unmatched. The CDR3 region has the DNA TGTGCCAGCAATCCGGGGACAGGTAACTACGAGCAGTACTTC. Amino acids: CASNPGTGNYEQYF.

This clone came up once. This chain joins TRBV29-1 and TRBJ2-5, with a tentative D call TRBD1 (6 bases). The germline V gene has CDR1 SQVTM and CDR2 ANQGSEA. V shed 7 bases and J shed 9 bases, with 18 bases lying between them. The CDR3 totals 12 residues. CDR3 residues: CSAVTGSEAQYF. CDR3 DNA sequence: TGCAGCGCCGTTACAGGGAGTGAGGCCCAGTACTTC.

V usage is TRBV4-2 and J usage is TRBJ1-2; D might be TRBD1 (6 bases). CDR1 and CDR2 from the germline V gene are LGHNA and YNFKEQ. The CDR3 consists of 15 residues. V gave up 3 bases and J gave up 4 bases, with 15 bases separating them. Written as DNA, the CDR3 is TGTGCCAGCAGCCAGGCGGGGGGGGCTGGCTATGGCTACACCTTC. Translated: CASSQAGGAGYGYTF.

The chain is built from TRBV7-9 and TRBJ1-1; D is ambiguous. Trimming removed 2 bases from V and 1 base from J, with 8 bases in between. There are 14 residues in the CDR3. Germline CDR1 reads SEHNR; CDR2 reads FQNEAQ (reference sequence). CDR3: CASSLSRGNTEAFF. In DNA, the CDR3 is TGTGCCAGCAGCTTATCGCGGGGGAACACTGAAGCTTTCTTT.

This CDR3 is CASSEYRGLAVHTQYF. As DNA, the CDR3 is TGTGCCAGCAGTGAATATAGAGGACTAGCCGTACATACGCAGTATTTT. The rearrangement joins TRBV25-1 to TRBJ2-3, with 8 bases lining up with TRBD2. Unmatched junction bases numbered 9, after V lost 0 bases and J lost 7 bases. CDR1 is MGHDK and CDR2 is SYGVNS in the germline V gene. The CDR3 is 16 amino acids.

V and J are TRBV5-1 and TRBJ2-5, with 8 bases identical to TRBD1. The CDR3 spans 16 residues. Germline-derived CDR1 and CDR2 are SGHRS and YFSETQ. V shed 0 bases, J shed 5 bases, and the junction held 9 bases outside the gene matches. CDR3 bases: TGCGCCAGCAGCTTGGTTCTGGACAGGGCGCGGGAGACCCAGTACTTC. It is translated as CASSLVLDRARETQYF.

This clone occurred once. The chain has TRBV2 and TRBJ1-2, with 7 bases aligning to TRBD1. Germline CDR1 is SNHLY and CDR2 is FYNNEI. With 6 bases clipped from V and 6 bases from J, the junction kept 10 bases outside the gene matches. The length of the CDR3 is 14 residues. The CDR3, as DNA: TGTGCCAGCAGGACCGGGACAGCTTCTCATGGCTACACCTTC. It encodes CASRTGTASHGYTF.

The chain recombines TRBV29-1 with TRBJ2-3; maybe TRBD2 (6 bases). The CDR3 is 13 amino acids. In germline, CDR1 is SQVTM, CDR2 ANQGSEA. Trimming took off 3 bases at V and 0 bases at J, with 7 bases between the two ends. The CDR3 region is CSVESGSTDTQYF. Written as DNA, the CDR3 is TGCAGCGTTGAGAGCGGGAGCACAGATACGCAGTATTTT.

J is TRBJ2-1 and V is TRBV6-6, with TRBD2 matching 10 bases. Germline V gene sequence: CDR1 MNHNY, CDR2 SVGAGI (reference sequence). The junction had 3 bases not matched to a gene; V was cut back by 7 bases and J by 6 bases. This CDR3 has 13 amino acids. The CDR3: CASKASGSNEQFF. CDR3 sequence (DNA): TGTGCCAGCAAGGCTAGCGGGAGCAATGAGCAGTTCTTC.

The chain couples TRBV2 to TRBJ1-5; D perhaps matches TRBD1 (5 bases). The germline V gene encodes CDR1 SNHLY and CDR2 FYNNEI. This CDR3 comprises 12 residues. V was pared by 7 bases and J by 4 bases, with 8 bases between. The CDR3 DNA sequence: TGTGCCAGCATGGGGGGAAATCAGCCCCAGCATTTT. This codes for CASMGGNQPQHF.

This chain links TRBV27 with TRBJ2-7; 7 nucleotides align to TRBD1. Germline CDR1 is MNHEY and CDR2 is SMNVEV (reference sequence). After removal of 4 bases from V and 7 bases from J, the junction contained 13 bases not matched to a gene. This CDR3 is 15 amino acids long. The CDR3 loop is CASSSPTRQGGEQYF. CDR3 sequence (DNA): TGTGCCAGCAGTTCACCCACTAGACAGGGTGGTGAGCAGTACTTC.

The chain carries TRBV2 and TRBJ2-5; TRBD2 matches 7 bases. This CDR3 is 14 amino acids long. CDR1 is SNHLY, CDR2 FYNNEI, per germline. V was clipped by 3 bases and J by 5 bases; unmatched bases: 6. The CDR3 spells CASSDWQGGETQYF. The CDR3 coding sequence is TGTGCCAGCAGTGACTGGCAGGGAGGGGAGACCCAGTACTTC.